The 3 T cell receptor beta chains listed next were all sequenced from one sample in a study of identical twins. MiXCR was run by TCRdb on the 5' RACE reads, yielding one entry per CDR3 protein. The table includes 1.5 million to 2 million distinct CDR3 sequences, under 35% detected once. The sample consisted of cord blood. The receptor source for this set is a newborn girl in good health.

The chain carries TRBV5-1 and TRBJ2-1; the D gene could be TRBD1 or TRBD2 (5 bases each). CDR3 length: 15 residues. Germline-derived CDR1 and CDR2 are SGHRS and YFSETQ. Trimming shortened V by 6 bases and J by 0 bases, and 13 bases separated the two germline ends. The CDR3 region is CASIWGPSSYNEQFF. As DNA, the CDR3 is TGCGCCAGCATATGGGGACCCAGCTCCTACAATGAGCAGTTCTTC.

This clonotype showed up many times. The chain joins TRBV29-1 to TRBJ1-2, with D maybe TRBD1 (5 bases). Deletions cut 3 bases from V and 0 bases from J, with 8 bases between. This CDR3 is 13 amino acids long. The V gene's germline CDR1 is SQVTM and CDR2 ANQGSEA. The CDR3 nucleotides read TGCAGCGTTGACAGGGAAGCTAACTATGGCTACACCTTC. Amino acid sequence: CSVDREANYGYTF.

The rearrangement links TRBV20-1 to TRBJ2-4; 11 nucleotides agree with TRBD2. The CDR3 totals 15 residues. The germline V gene has CDR1 DFQATT and CDR2 SNEGSKA (reference sequence). Trimming took 4 bases from V and 2 from J; bases not matched to a gene: 4. The CDR3 DNA sequence: TGCAGTGCTAATAGCGGGAGGGAAACCAAAAACATTCAGTACTTC. This sequence encodes CSANSGRETKNIQYF.